A selection of T cell receptor beta chains follows, all from one sample in a study of regulatory T cells in long-lasting Graves disease. TCRdb used MiXCR to reprocess the multiplex PCR reads, holding one entry per CDR3 protein. The sample records around 450,000 distinct CDR3 sequences, about 16% being singletons. Separately, the same data were catalogued under a study of T cells in Graves' hyperthyroidism and ophthalmopathy.

The sequencing here drew on peripheral blood mononuclear cells (PBMCs), taken at new diagnosis, from a patient treated with antithyroid drugs. All receptors come from a man in his forties or fifties with Graves disease. CDR3s include the opening cysteine and the closing phenylalanine or tryptophan. The D gene is left open where the match is weak. Clone size, where shown, is once, few, many, or a class for clones that have expanded.

TRBJ2-2 TRBV12-5 - - TGTGCTAGTGGTCCGATAGGGGTGGGGCGCGAAATCGGGGAGCTGTTTTTT CASGPIGVGREIGELFF
TRBJ1-5 TRBV19 - TRBD1 TGTGCCAGTACCTCGACAGGGAGAGGCAATCAGCCCCAGCATTTT CASTSTGRGNQPQHF
TRBJ2-1 TRBV19 many TRBD2 TGTGCCAGTAGTGATAAACTAGCGGGAGGTCTCGGCAATGAGCAGTTCTTC CASSDKLAGGLGNEQFF
TRBJ2-2 TRBV19 few TRBD1 TGTGCCAGTAGCACAGGGGGTACGAACACCGGGGAGCTGTTTTTT CASSTGGTNTGELFF
TRBJ1-5 TRBV6-1 once TRBD1 TGTGCCAGCAGTCGCTCGACAGGGGGTAGAGGTCAGCCCCAGCATTTT CASSRSTGGRGQPQHF
TRBJ2-7 TRBV6-2/TRBV6-3 - TRBD2 TGTGCCAGCACGTTTAGCGGGAAGGTGCGTAACGAGCAGTACTTC CASTFSGKVRNEQYF
TRBJ2-7 TRBV18 many - TGTGCCAGCTCCCCCGGGACCCCGAGCTCCTACGAGCAGTACTTC CASSPGTPSSYEQYF
TRBJ2-5 TRBV24-1 many - TGTGCCACCAGTAGGGAGACCCAGTACTTC CATSRETQYF
TRBJ1-4 TRBV20-1 many - TGCAGTGCTAGTCGCAGGGAAGGTGAAAAACTGTTTTTT CSASRREGEKLFF
TRBJ2-5 TRBV7-3 many TRBD1 TGTGCCAGCAGCTCCGGGACAGGGATGTCCCAGTACTTC CASSSGTGMSQYF
TRBJ2-3 TRBV24-1 once TRBD2 TGTGCCACCAGTGACACTAGCGGGAGATTGATAGATACGCAGTATTTT CATSDTSGRLIDTQYF
TRBJ2-7 TRBV12-3/TRBV12-4 few - TGTGCCAGCAGATCGAGGTCAGCCTACGAGCAGTACTTC CASRSRSAYEQYF
TRBJ2-7 TRBV24-1 - - TGTGCCACCAGTGAGGACCCACAGGGCTACGAGCAGTACTTC CATSEDPQGYEQYF
TRBJ1-2 TRBV7-6 many TRBD1 TGTGCCAGCAGCTTAAGAGGGGGCGAAAATGGCTACACCTTC CASSLRGGENGYTF
TRBJ2-1 TRBV9 many - TGTGCCAGCAGCGTAGACTGGCTCAATGAGCAGTTCTTC CASSVDWLNEQFF
TRBJ2-1 TRBV10-3 few - TGTGCCATCAGGACCACGAGCTCCTACAATGAGCAGTTCTTC CAIRTTSSYNEQFF
TRBJ1-4 TRBV7-9 many TRBD1 TGTGCCAGCAAAGGAGACAGGGGAACTAATGAAAAACTGTTTTTT CASKGDRGTNEKLFF
TRBJ2-7 TRBV5-8 few TRBD2 TGTGCCAACTCAATCCGAGCGGGAGGGTCCTCCCCCTACGAGCAGTACTTC CANSIRAGGSSPYEQYF
TRBJ2-7 TRBV7-3 few TRBD2 TGTGCCAGCAGCCTACTAGCGGGAGGCTCCTACGAGCAGTACTTC CASSLLAGGSYEQYF
TRBJ1-2 TRBV9 - TRBD1 TGTGCCAGCAGCCTACACCCGGGACAGGGCCTCTATGGCTACACCTTC CASSLHPGQGLYGYTF
TRBJ1-4 TRBV28 many - TGTGCCAGCAGTTTACCACAGGGAAGTGAAAAACTGTTTTTT CASSLPQGSEKLFF
TRBJ1-1 TRBV11-2 many - TGTGCCAGCAGCTTAGATGGGGGGAACACTGAAGCTTTCTTT CASSLDGGNTEAFF
TRBJ2-7 TRBV11-1 few - TGTGCCAGCAGCCACCGGGACGACTTTACCTACGAGCAGTACTTC CASSHRDDFTYEQYF
TRBJ2-1 TRBV9 - - TGTGCCAGCAGCGTAGCTCCAGTTGTTCTTAAAGCTGAGCAGTTCTTC CASSVAPVVLKAEQFF
TRBJ2-7 TRBV5-1 many - TGCGCCAGCAGCTTGGGAGGGACACGGACCTACGAGCAGTACTTC CASSLGGTRTYEQYF
TRBJ2-1 TRBV28 many - TGTGCCAGCAGTTATAACCTAATGGGTTCCATTATCTCCAATGAGCAGTTCTTC CASSYNLMGSIISNEQFF
TRBJ2-1 TRBV18 many - TGTGCCAGCTCACCTACCAGAAACAGCGTAATTGAGCAGTTCTTC CASSPTRNSVIEQFF
TRBJ2-2 TRBV7-6 many TRBD2 TGTGCCAGCAGCCCCGTGAGTCTAGCGGGAACCACCGGGGAGCTGTTTTTT CASSPVSLAGTTGELFF
TRBJ2-2 TRBV6-1 few - TGTGCCAGCCGGGTCCACAACACCGGGGAGCTGTTTTTT CASRVHNTGELFF
TRBJ2-7 TRBV7-8 many - TGTGCCAGCAGCCCAAGGGGGGCTCTGAGCTCCTACGAGCAGTACTTC CASSPRGALSSYEQYF
TRBJ2-1 TRBV12-5 many - TGTGCTAGTGGTTTCCCATCGGGTCGCAGGTACAATGAGCAGTTCTTC CASGFPSGRRYNEQFF
TRBJ2-7 TRBV20-1 many - TGCAGTGCTATCGGTGAGGGATGGGTTGCCGACGAGCAGTACTTC CSAIGEGWVADEQYF
TRBJ1-5 TRBV2 many - TGTGCCAGCACTAGACAGTCCAATCAGCCCCAGCATTTT CASTRQSNQPQHF
TRBJ2-2 TRBV6-1 few TRBD2 TGTGCCAGCAGGGCGGGACTAGGGGGCACCGGGGAGCTGTTTTTT CASRAGLGGTGELFF
TRBJ2-1 TRBV6-1 many - TGTGCCAGCAGTGAATCCGAGGTGGCGACCTACAATGAGCAGTTCTTC CASSESEVATYNEQFF
TRBJ2-1 TRBV24-1 many TRBD2 TGTGCCACCAGTGATAGCGGGAGGTACAATGAGCAGTTCTTC CATSDSGRYNEQFF
TRBJ2-2 TRBV19 - TRBD2 TGTGCCAGTAGTATTGTGGCTAGCGGAGGCACCGGGGAGCTGTTTTTT CASSIVASGGTGELFF
TRBJ2-1 TRBV9 - TRBD2 TGTGCCGGCAGCGTAAAAGGACTAGCGGCCGAGCAGTTCTTC CAGSVKGLAAEQFF
TRBJ1-2 TRBV20-1 many - TGCAGTGCTTCCACGACACCGGGGGGCTACACCTTC CSASTTPGGYTF
TRBJ1-4 TRBV7-9 - - TGTGCCAGCAGACCACCGGGACCTGATGAAAAACTGTTTTTT CASRPPGPDEKLFF
TRBJ2-3 TRBV3-1 many TRBD1 TGTGCCAGCAGCCAAATTACCGGGACAGCGGTGGATACGCAGTATTTT CASSQITGTAVDTQYF
TRBJ2-4 TRBV20-1 many TRBD2 TGCAGTGCTAAACCGACTAGCGGGAGTGACATTCAGTACTTC CSAKPTSGSDIQYF
TRBJ2-1 TRBV28 many TRBD1 TGTGCCAGCAGTTCCTGGGGGAGGACAGGGACATACAATGAGCAGTTCTTC CASSSWGRTGTYNEQFF
TRBJ2-5 TRBV20-1 few - TGCAGTGCAGACTGGACAGCGCAAGAGACCCAGTACTTC CSADWTAQETQYF
TRBJ1-5 TRBV6-5 few TRBD1 TGTGCCAGCAGTGCCTCGAGGACAGGGAGTCAGCCCCAGCATTTT CASSASRTGSQPQHF
TRBJ2-7 TRBV11-3 many - TGTGCCAGCAGCTCCCTAGTGGGATTCTTCTACGAGCAGTACTTC CASSSLVGFFYEQYF
TRBJ2-7 TRBV29-1 few - TGCAGCGTGAGAGACGGAACCTACGAGCAGTACTTC CSVRDGTYEQYF
TRBJ1-1 TRBV7-9 many - TGTGCCAGCAGCTTAGGACTGACGGTGAACACTGAAGCTTTCTTT CASSLGLTVNTEAFF
TRBJ2-7 TRBV29-1 - - TGCAGCGTCTTAGGGACGGAAGCCTACGAGCAGTACTTC CSVLGTEAYEQYF
TRBJ2-5 TRBV18 many - TGTGCCAGCTCACCACGGGGGACGCCCCAAGAGACCCAGTACTTC CASSPRGTPQETQYF